This T cell receptor (beta chain) emerged from a study of cytomegalovirus exposure and HLA in healthy donors. Primers: 60 Vbeta forward and 13 Jbeta reverse. Sequencing was performed with immunoSEQ multiplex PCR; in TCRdb, only in-frame clones are kept and a portion is missing. The profile covers some 120,000 clones, with under 85% appearing a single time and under 9.5% taken by the ten largest. V lost 3 bases, J lost 4 bases, and 5 bases stayed unmatched. This CDR3 has 15 residues. Per the germline V gene, CDR1 is SGHTA and CDR2 is FQGNSA. The sequencing sample was made of PBMCs. V usage is TRBV7-2 and J usage is TRBJ2-3; 9 nucleotides align to TRBD1. This clonotype was obtained from a woman in her forties or fifties in good health and CMV-seropositive. The chain's CDR3 is CASSFRDRVSDTQYF. The CDR3 bases are TGTGCCAGCAGCTTCCGGGACAGGGTTTCAGATACGCAGTATTTT.